This T cell receptor (beta chain) was profiled in a study of cytomegalovirus exposure and HLA in healthy donors. Study-wide background: Early on, a data release was issued that held roughly 80 million unique TCRs from HLA-typed donors. Study-level findings and limits: Productive rates of about 90% or about 30% were seen for most TCR beta V segments in an earlier analysis. The authors later found TCR association rates varying by HLA locus, with DRB1 most and HLA-C fewest. Follow-up analysis later connected one missense variant in DCLRE1C with trimming of TCR beta V- and J-genes.

The CDR3 sequence is 14 residues long. Germline CDR1 is SGDLS and CDR2 is YYNGEE. Trimming removed 0 bases at V and 4 bases at J, with 10 bases between. Primers: 60 Vbeta forward and 13 Jbeta reverse. Using immunoSEQ multiplex PCR, the repertoire was profiled, and TCRdb retains in-frame clones only, with some absent. Of around 150,000 clones listed, around 78% are singletons. The table lists this clone with a few counts. Its specificity is not known. This sequence was found in a female donor in good health and CMV-seropositive. The sequenced sample was PBMCs. J is TRBJ1-1 and V is TRBV9; D gene ambiguous. DNA for the CDR3: TGTGCCAGCAGCGTAGGAAGGACTCGCACTGAAGCTTTCTTT. It specifies CASSVGRTRTEAFF.